This T cell receptor beta chain was recorded in a study of neoadjuvant nivolumab and ipilimumab in lung cancer. General observations from the study: Resected tumors had greater TCR richness and clonality than uninvolved lung. Only two of four nivolumab-treated tumors gained richness and clonality by surgery. A small number of samples were TCR sequenced.

As to this clone: Its antigen remains unidentified.

With 7 bases removed from V and 2 bases from J, the gap between germline ends came to 9 bases. CDR3 length equals 14 residues. Looked up from germline, CDR1 is MNHNY and CDR2 is SVGAGI (reference sequence). Data came from immunoSEQ multiplex PCR; TCRdb stores just in-frame clones and leaves some out. The repertoire holds some 6,500 clones, with around 69% as singletons. This TCR was sampled from an adult with non-small cell lung cancer. Sequences were derived from tumor tissue, sampled after neoadjuvant nivolumab, alone or with ipilimumab, at or shortly before surgery. The rearrangement uses TRBV6-6 and TRBJ2-6; D could derive from TRBD1 or TRBD2 (5 bases each). The CDR3, as DNA: TGTGCCAGCACGAGGGGTACTGGGGCCAACGTCCTGACTTTC. This translates into CASTRGTGANVLTF.